The 12 T cell receptor beta chains below come from one sample, sequenced in a study of identical twins. TCRdb called the 5' RACE reads again in MiXCR, with one record for every CDR3 protein. The sample has 1.5 million to 2 million distinct CDR3 sequences; around 33% are singletons. The material sequenced was cord blood. These receptors originate from a newborn girl in good health.

In the case of this clonotype: A read error may account for a junction end that differs from germline. J is TRBJ1-2 and V is TRBV3-1, with a possible D match to TRBD1 (5 bases). Germline CDR1 LGHDT, CDR2 YNNKEL (reference sequence). The length of the CDR3 is 13 residues. CDR3 sequence (DNA): TGTGCTAGCAGCCAATGGGAGGGGAATGGCTACACCTTC. Amino acids: CASSQWEGNGYTF.

This clonotype was seen ten or more times. The chain is built from TRBV6-5 and TRBJ1-2; D is possibly TRBD1 (6 bases). The germline V and J ends were trimmed by 0 bases and 0 bases, with 8 bases remaining between them. Germline V CDR1 and CDR2: MNHEY, SVGAGI. The CDR3 loop spans 15 amino acids. The CDR3 nucleotides read TGTGCCAGCAGTTACTCCGGGACATCTAACTATGGCTACACCTTC. The encoded protein is CASSYSGTSNYGYTF.

This clonotype was counted only a few times. This rearrangement joins TRBV20-1 to TRBJ2-7, with TRBD2 identical over 13 bases. CDR3 length: 13 residues. CDR1 and CDR2 from the germline V gene are DFQATT and SNEGSKA (reference sequence). V lost 3 bases and J lost 7; bases outside the gene matches: 3. The chain's CDR3 is CSARRLAGGEQYF. Written as DNA, the CDR3 is TGCAGTGCTAGGCGACTAGCGGGAGGTGAGCAGTACTTC.

The chain couples TRBV5-1 to TRBJ2-4; D perhaps matches TRBD2 (5 bases). Germline CDR1 and CDR2: SGHRS and YFSETQ. This CDR3 has 14 residues. V was shortened by 7 bases and J by 0 bases, with 11 bases between the two germline ends. For the CDR3, the DNA is TGCGCCAGCCGAATGGACTTAGCCAAAAACATTCAGTACTTC. It is translated as CASRMDLAKNIQYF.

This clonotype was recorded at least ten times. The J gene is TRBJ2-1, the V gene TRBV28, with D perhaps TRBD1 (5 bases). Germline lookup yields CDR1 MDHEN and CDR2 SYDVKM. The CDR3 extends over 18 amino acids. V was pared by 1 base and J by 0 bases, with 16 bases between. CDR3 sequence (DNA): TGTGCCAGCAGTTTATCCCATGGGGCCTTCAGCTCCTACAATGAGCAGTTCTTC. As protein: CASSLSHGAFSSYNEQFF.

The chain combines TRBV4-2 with TRBJ2-5; TRBD2 agrees at 7 bases. The J call could be wrong; TRBJ2-1 is a better fit for the DNA end. The CDR3 consists of 16 residues. Germline V gene lookup returns CDR1 LGHNA and CDR2 YNFKEQ. CDR3 sequence reads: CASSQDVSSGQETQFF. The CDR3, as DNA: TGTGCCAGCAGCCAAGATGTGTCTAGCGGCCAAGAGACCCAGTTCTTC.

This clonotype was recorded a few times. This chain joins TRBV4-1 and TRBJ1-5; D is unresolved. In germline, CDR1 is MGHRA, CDR2 YSYEKL. Trimming removed 2 bases at V and 2 bases at J, with 10 bases between. This CDR3 region has 15 residues. CDR3 nucleotides: TGCGCCAGCAGCCAACCTGGGGTTGGCAATCAGCCCCAGCATTTT. Translating gives CASSQPGVGNQPQHF.

This clonotype was detected a few times. The rearrangement links TRBV12-3 or TRBV12-4 to TRBJ2-1; tentative D call: TRBD2 (5 bases). The V end lost 5 bases, the J end lost 7 bases, and 15 bases lay between the germline ends. The CDR3 runs to 14 residues. CDR3 nucleotide sequence: TGTGCCAGCAGTCCGTCCCGGACTGGAAATGAGCAGTTCTTC. It yields the protein CASSPSRTGNEQFF.

In this sample, this clonotype turned up many times. The rearrangement links TRBV2 to TRBJ2-7; D uncertain. In germline, CDR1 is SNHLY, CDR2 FYNNEI. Trimming left V 7 bases short and J 2 bases short, with 15 bases between. The length of the CDR3 is 14 residues. For the CDR3, the DNA is TGTGCCAGCACCGAACAGAACATCCCCTACGAGCAGTACTTC. Encoded protein: CASTEQNIPYEQYF.

The J gene is TRBJ1-2, the V gene TRBV3-1; 7 bases agree with TRBD1. This CDR3 has 14 amino acids. Trimming at V came to 4 bases and at J to 5 bases, leaving 7 bases not matched to a gene. Germline V gene data show CDR1 as LGHDT and CDR2 as YNNKEL (reference sequence). CDR3 nucleotide sequence: TGTGCCAGCAGCCTACAGACAGGGCCTTATGGCTACACCTTC. Amino acids: CASSLQTGPYGYTF.

This sequence joins TRBV20-1 and TRBJ2-2; D unclear. The V gene's germline CDR1 is DFQATT and CDR2 SNEGSKA (reference sequence). V was shortened by 3 bases and J by 4 bases, with 6 bases between the two germline ends. The CDR3 consists of 12 residues. As DNA, the CDR3 is TGCAGTGCTAGTAGACCCACCGGGGAGCTGTTTTTT. It specifies CSASRPTGELFF.

This clonotype was observed once. This chain joins TRBV12-3 or TRBV12-4 and TRBJ2-1; D may be TRBD1 or TRBD2 (5 bases each). The ends were cut back, 1 base at V and 7 bases at J, with 14 bases in the middle. The CDR3 consists of 15 residues. Written as DNA, the CDR3 is TGTGCCAGCAGTTTAGACAGGCGGTGGACTAATGAGCAGTTCTTC. Protein: CASSLDRRWTNEQFF.